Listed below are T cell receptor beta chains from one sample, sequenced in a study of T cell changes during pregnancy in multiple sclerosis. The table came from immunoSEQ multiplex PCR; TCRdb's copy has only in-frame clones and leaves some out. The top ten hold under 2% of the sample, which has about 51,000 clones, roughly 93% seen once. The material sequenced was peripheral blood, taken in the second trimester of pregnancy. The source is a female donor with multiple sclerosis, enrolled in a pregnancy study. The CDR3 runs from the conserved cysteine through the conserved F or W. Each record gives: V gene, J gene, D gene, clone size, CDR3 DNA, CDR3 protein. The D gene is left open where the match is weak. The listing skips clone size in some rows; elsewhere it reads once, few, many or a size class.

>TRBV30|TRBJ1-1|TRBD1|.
TGTGTATCGGTAGGGGGCCGCGCTGAAGCTTTCTTT
CVSVGGRAEAFF
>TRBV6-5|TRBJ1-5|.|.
TGTGCCAGCGGATCAACAGGGTCCAATCAGCCCCAGCATTTT
CASGSTGSNQPQHF
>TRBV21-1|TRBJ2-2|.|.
TGTGCCAGGGACCTAGGGGGTCCCGACGTTACGAACACCGGGGAGCTGTTTTTT
CARDLGGPDVTNTGELFF
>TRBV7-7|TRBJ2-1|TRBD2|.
TGTGCTAGCAGCCCCCTAGCGGGAGAGAACAATGAGCAGTTCTTC
CASSPLAGENNEQFF
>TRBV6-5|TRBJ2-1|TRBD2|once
TGTGCCAGCAGCTCAGGACTAGCGCCCAATGAGCAGTTCTTC
CASSSGLAPNEQFF
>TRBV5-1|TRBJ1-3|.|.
TGCGCCAGCAGCGCGGGACTGGGTGGAAACACCATATATTTT
CASSAGLGGNTIYF
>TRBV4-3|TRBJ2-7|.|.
TGCGCCAGCAGCCAAGATAGACTCGCTCCCTACGAGCAGTACTTC
CASSQDRLAPYEQYF
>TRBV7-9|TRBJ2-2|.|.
TGTGCCAGCAGCTTAGGTATTGACCAGGGAAACACCGGGGAGCTGTTTTTT
CASSLGIDQGNTGELFF
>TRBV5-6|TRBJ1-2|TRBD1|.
TGTGCCAGCAGCTTGCGGGACAGGAACTATGGCTACACCTTC
CASSLRDRNYGYTF
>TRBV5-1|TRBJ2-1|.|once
TGCGCCAGCAGCTTGGGAGCTGGAGGGTACAATGAGCAGTTCTTC
CASSLGAGGYNEQFF
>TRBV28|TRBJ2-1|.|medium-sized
TGTGCCAGCAGTTCCCTGGGGCAATACCTCTCGGATCCGTGGCAGTTCTTC
CASSSLGQYLSDPWQFF
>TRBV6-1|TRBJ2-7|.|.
TGTGCCAGCAGTGAAAATACCTACGAGCAGTACTTC
CASSENTYEQYF
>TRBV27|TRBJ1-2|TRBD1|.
TGTGCCAGCAGCCCCGGACAGGGGGCTGTCTATGGCTACACCTTC
CASSPGQGAVYGYTF
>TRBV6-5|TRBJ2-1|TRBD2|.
TGTGCCAGCAGTTCTAGCGGGACCCACAATGAGCAGTTCTTC
CASSSSGTHNEQFF
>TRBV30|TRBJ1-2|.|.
TGTGCCTGGGCTTGGGGGGGCGACGGCTACACCTTC
CAWAWGGDGYTF
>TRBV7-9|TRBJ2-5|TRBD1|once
TGTGCCAGCAGCCTCGGACAGGGGAGCTTAGAGACCCAGTACTTC
CASSLGQGSLETQYF
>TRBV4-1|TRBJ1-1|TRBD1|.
TGCGCCAGCAGCCAGGGGACAGGGGGTTATACTGAAGCTTTCTTT
CASSQGTGGYTEAFF
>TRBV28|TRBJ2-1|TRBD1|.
TGTGCCAGCAGTTTAGGACTGAGGACAGGGAAGAATGAGCAGTTCTTC
CASSLGLRTGKNEQFF
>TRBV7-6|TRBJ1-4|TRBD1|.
TGTGCCAGCAGCGGGCAGGGGGTAAATGAAAAACTGTTTTTT
CASSGQGVNEKLFF
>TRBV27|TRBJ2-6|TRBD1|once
TGTGCCAGCAGTTTATCAGGACAGGGGGCCTCTGGGGCCAACGTCCTGACTTTC
CASSLSGQGASGANVLTF
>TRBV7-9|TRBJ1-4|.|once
TGTGCCAGCAGCTCTGACACGAGTAATGAAAAACTGTTTTTT
CASSSDTSNEKLFF
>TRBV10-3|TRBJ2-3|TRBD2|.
TGTGCCATCAGTGACCCGATTAAGACTAGCGGGATACTCACAGATACGCAGTATTTT
CAISDPIKTSGILTDTQYF
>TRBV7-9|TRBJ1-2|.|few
TGTGCCAGCAGCCCTGAGGGGACACCTGGGATCTATGGCTACACCTTC
CASSPEGTPGIYGYTF
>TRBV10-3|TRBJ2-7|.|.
TGTGCCATCAGACCCGAGATCAGCGACGAGCAGTACTTC
CAIRPEISDEQYF
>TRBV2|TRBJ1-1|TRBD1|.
TGTGCCAGCGCCGTTGTCCCAGGGGGCTCTACTGAAGCTTTCTTT
CASAVVPGGSTEAFF
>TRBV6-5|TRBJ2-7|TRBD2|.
TGTGCCAGCAGGGTAGCGGGAGGGCGGTACGAGCAGTACTTC
CASRVAGGRYEQYF
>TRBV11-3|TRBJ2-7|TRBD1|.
TGTGCCAGCAGCAGACGACAGGGAAGCTACGAGCAGTACTTC
CASSRRQGSYEQYF
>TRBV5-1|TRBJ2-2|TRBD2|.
TGCGCCAGCGCTAGCGGGAGGGCAACCGGGGAGCTGTTTTTT
CASASGRATGELFF
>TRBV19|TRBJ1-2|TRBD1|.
TGTGCCAGTAGTATCTTTTCCCAGGGGGTATACGGCTACACCTTC
CASSIFSQGVYGYTF
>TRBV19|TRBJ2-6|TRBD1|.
TGTGCCAGTAGCATGAACCAGGGGGCCGGGTCTGGGGCCAACGTCCTGACTTTC
CASSMNQGAGSGANVLTF
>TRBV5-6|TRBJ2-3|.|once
TGTGCCAGCAGCTTGCAGGGCACAGATACGCAGTATTTT
CASSLQGTDTQYF
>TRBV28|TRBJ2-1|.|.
TGTGCCAGCAGTTTTGCCGGGAGTTACAATGAGCAGTTCTTC
CASSFAGSYNEQFF
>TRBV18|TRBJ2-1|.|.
TGTGCCAGCTCACCATTGGCAAATGAGCAGTTCTTC
CASSPLANEQFF
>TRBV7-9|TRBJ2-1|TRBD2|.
TGTGCCAGCAGCTTCGGCGGGAGGGGCAATGAGCAGTTCTTC
CASSFGGRGNEQFF
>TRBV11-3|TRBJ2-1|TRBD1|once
TGTGCCAGCAGCTCGACAGGGCTAGAGCAGTTCTTC
CASSSTGLEQFF
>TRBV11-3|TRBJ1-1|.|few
TGTGCCAGCAGCTTAGAGTACCCCAGGACTGAAGCTTTCTTT
CASSLEYPRTEAFF
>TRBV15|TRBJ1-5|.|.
TGTGCCACCAGCAGATTTAGACTCAATCAGCCCCAGCATTTT
CATSRFRLNQPQHF
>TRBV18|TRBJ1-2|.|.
TGTGCCAGCTCACCACCGGGGCCCGAGAGAACCTTC
CASSPPGPERTF
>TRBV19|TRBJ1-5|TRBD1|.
TGTGCCAGTAGTATCGACCAGGGACAGGGGGCTGGCCAGCCCCAGCATTTT
CASSIDQGQGAGQPQHF